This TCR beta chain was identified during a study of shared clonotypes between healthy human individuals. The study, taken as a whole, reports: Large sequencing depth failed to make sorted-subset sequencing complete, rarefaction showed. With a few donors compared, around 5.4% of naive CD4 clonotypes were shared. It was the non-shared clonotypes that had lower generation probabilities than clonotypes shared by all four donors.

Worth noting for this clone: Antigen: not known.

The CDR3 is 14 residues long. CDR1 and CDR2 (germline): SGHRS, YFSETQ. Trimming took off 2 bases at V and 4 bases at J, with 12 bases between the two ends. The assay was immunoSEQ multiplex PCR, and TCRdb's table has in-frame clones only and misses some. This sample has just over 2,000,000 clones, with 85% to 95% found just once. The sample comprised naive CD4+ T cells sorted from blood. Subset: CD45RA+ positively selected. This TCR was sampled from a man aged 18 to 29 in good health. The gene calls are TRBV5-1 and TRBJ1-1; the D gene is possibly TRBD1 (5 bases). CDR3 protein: CASSFQGEGTEAFF. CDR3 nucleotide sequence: TGCGCCAGCAGCTTCCAGGGTGAGGGCACTGAAGCTTTCTTT.